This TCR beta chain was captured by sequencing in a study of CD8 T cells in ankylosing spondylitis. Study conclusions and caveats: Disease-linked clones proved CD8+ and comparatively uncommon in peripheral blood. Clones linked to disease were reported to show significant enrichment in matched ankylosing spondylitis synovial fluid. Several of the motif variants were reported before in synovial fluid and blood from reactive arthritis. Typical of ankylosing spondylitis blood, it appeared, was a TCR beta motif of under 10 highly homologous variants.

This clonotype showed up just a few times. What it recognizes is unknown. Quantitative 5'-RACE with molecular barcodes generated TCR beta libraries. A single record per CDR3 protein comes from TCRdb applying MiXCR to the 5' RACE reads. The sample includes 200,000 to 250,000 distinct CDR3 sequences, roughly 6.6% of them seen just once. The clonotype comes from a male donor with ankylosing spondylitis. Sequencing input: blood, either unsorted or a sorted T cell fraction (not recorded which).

CDR3 in amino acids: CASSLDTALDSATNEKLFF. In DNA form, the CDR3 reads TGTGCCAGCAGCTTAGATACAGCCCTCGATTCTGCAACTAATGAAAAACTGTTTTTT. The V call is TRBV11-1, the J call TRBJ1-4; no definite D call. Germline lookup yields CDR1 SGHAT and CDR2 FQDESV (reference sequence). Trimming stripped 1 base from V and 0 bases from J, with 18 bases between. CDR3 length: 19 residues.